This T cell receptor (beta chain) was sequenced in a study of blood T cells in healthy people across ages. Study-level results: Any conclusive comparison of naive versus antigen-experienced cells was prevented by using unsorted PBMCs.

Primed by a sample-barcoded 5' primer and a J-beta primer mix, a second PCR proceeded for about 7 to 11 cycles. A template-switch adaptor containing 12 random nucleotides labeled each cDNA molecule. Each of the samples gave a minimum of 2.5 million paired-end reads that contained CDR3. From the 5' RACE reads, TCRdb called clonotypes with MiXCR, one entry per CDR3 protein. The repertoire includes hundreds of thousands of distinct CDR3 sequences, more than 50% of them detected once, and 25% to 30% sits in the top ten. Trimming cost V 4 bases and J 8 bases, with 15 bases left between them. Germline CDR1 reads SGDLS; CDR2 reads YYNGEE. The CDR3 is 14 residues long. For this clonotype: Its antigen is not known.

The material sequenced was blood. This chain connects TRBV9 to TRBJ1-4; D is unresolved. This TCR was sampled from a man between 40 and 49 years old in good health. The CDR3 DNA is TGTGCCAGCAGCCCCGGAGGGAGTTCAGAAAAACTGTTTTTT. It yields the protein CASSPGGSSEKLFF.